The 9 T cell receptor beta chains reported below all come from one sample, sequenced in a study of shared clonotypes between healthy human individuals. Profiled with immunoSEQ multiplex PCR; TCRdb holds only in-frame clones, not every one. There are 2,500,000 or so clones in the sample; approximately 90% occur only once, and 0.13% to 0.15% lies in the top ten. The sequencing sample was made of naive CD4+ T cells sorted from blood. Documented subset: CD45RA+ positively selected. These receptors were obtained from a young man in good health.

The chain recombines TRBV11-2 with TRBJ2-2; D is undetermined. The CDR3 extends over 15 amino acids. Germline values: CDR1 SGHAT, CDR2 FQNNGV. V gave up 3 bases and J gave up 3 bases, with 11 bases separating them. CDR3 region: CASSFGVLDTGELFF. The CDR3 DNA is TGTGCCAGCAGCTTTGGAGTCCTGGACACCGGGGAGCTGTTTTTT.

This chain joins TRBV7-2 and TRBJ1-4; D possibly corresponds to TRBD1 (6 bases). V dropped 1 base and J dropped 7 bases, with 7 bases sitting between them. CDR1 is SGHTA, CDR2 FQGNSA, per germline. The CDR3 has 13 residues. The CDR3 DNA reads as TGTGCCAGCAGCTTAGTACAGGGTGAAAAACTGTTTTTT. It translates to CASSLVQGEKLFF.

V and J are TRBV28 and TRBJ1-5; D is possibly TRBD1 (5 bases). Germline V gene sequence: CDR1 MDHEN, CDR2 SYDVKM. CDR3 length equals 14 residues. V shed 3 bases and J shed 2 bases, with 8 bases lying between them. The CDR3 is CASSLTVGNQPQHF. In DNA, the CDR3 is TGTGCCAGCAGTTTGACAGTAGGCAATCAGCCCCAGCATTTT.

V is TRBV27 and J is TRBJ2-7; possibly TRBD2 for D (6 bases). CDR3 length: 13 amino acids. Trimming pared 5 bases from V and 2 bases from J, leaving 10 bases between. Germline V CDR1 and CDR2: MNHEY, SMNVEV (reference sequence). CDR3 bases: TGTGCCAGCAGTGCGGGACCCACCTACGAGCAGTACTTC. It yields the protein CASSAGPTYEQYF.

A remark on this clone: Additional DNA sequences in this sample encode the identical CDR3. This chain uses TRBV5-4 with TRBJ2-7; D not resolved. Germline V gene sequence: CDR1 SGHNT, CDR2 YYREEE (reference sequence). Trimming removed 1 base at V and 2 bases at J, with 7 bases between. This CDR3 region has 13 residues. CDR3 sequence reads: CASSLKGPYEQYF. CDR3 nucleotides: TGTGCCAGCAGCTTGAAGGGCCCCTACGAGCAGTACTTC.

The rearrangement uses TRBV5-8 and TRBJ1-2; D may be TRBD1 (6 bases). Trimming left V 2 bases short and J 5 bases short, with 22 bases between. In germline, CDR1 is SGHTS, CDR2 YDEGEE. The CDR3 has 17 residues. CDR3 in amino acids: CASSLDGTTPGWYGYTF. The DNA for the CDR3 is TGTGCCAGCAGCTTAGATGGGACAACCCCGGGCTGGTATGGCTACACCTTC. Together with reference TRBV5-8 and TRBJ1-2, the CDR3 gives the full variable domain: EAGVTQSPTHLIKTRGQQATLRCSPISGHTSVYWYQQALGLGLQFLLWYDEGEERNRGNFPPRFSGRQFPNYSSELNVNALELEDSALYLCASSLDGTTPGWYGYTFGSGTRLTVV.

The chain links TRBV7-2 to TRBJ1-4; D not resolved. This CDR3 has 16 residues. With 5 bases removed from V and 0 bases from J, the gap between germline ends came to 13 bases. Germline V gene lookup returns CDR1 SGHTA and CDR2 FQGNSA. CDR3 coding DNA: TGTGCCAGCAGCCCCCAGATAGAAGCAACTAATGAAAAACTGTTTTTT. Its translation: CASSPQIEATNEKLFF.

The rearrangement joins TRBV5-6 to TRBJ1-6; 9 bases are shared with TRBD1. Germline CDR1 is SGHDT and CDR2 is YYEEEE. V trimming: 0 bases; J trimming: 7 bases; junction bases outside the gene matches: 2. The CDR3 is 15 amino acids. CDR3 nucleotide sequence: TGTGCCAGCAGCTTGGACACAGGGGGCAATTCACCCCTCCACTTT. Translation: CASSLDTGGNSPLHF.

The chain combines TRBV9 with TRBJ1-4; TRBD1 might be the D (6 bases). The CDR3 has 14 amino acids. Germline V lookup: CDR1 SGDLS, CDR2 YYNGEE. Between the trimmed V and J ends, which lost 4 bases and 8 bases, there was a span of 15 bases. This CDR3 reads CASSRTGRGEKLFF. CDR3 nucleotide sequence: TGTGCCAGCAGCCGCACAGGGAGAGGGGAAAAACTGTTTTTT.